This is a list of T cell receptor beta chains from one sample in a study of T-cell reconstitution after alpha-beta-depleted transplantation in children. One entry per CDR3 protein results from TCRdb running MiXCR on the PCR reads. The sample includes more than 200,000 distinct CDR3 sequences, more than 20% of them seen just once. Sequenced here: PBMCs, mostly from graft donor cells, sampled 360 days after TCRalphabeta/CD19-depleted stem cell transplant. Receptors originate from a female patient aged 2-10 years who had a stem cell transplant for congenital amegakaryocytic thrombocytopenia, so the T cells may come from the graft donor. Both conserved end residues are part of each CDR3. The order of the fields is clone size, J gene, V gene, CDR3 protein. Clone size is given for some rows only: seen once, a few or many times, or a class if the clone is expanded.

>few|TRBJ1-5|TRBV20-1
CSANGQDNQPQHF
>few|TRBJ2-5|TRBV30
CAWSSGSGTGETQYF
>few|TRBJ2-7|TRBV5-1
CASSFLEEQYF
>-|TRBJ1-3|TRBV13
CASSPGTARNTIYF
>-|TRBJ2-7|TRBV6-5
CASSYDLTYEQYF
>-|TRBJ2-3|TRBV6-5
CASSYGGEQYF
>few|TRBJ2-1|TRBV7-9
CASSWKGQGLSYNEQFF
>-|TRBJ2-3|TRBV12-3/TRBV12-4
CASSWRNTDTQYF
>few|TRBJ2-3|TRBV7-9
CASSSYSGSTDTQYF
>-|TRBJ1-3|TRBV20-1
CSAAIGGYSGNTIYF
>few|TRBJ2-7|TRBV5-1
CASSILAGTNYEQYF
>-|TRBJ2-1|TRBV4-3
CASSQVSTEGWVQFF
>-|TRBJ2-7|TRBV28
CASRQQGWEQYF
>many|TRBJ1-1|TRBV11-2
CASSRDVNTEAFF
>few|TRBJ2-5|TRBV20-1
CSASSHWTSGSGGETQYF
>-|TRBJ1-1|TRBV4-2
CASSQDPGQGISPEPFF
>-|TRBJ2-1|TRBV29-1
CSVVGLAGDNEQFF
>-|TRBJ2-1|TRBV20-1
CSAILLAGGSYNEQFF
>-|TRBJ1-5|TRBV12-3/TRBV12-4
CASRRGQARDQPQHF
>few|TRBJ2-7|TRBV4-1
CASSQGSGTSYEQYF
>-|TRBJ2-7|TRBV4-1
CASSHPGLGEQYF
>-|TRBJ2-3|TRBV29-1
CSVAASTTPSQYF
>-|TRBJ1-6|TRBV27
CASSFTGSGSYNSPLHF
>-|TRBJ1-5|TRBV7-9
CASSLAGQQPQHF
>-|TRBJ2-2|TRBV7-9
CASRTDNTGELFF
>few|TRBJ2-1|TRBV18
CASSPIAGLYNEQFF
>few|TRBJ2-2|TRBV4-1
CASSQDFSYTGELFF
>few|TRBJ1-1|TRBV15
CATSRERVVQGITEAFF
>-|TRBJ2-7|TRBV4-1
CASSQDGSYEQYF
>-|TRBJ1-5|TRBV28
CASSFRTGEQPQHF
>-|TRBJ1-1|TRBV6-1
CASSDPRQKLNTEAFF
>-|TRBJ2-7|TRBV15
CATSRDSASDAYEQYF
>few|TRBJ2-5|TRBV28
CASSSRDVGETQYF
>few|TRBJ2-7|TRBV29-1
CSVESGGTGAYEQYF
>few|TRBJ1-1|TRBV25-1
CASSDDRYTEAFF
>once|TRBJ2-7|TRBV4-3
CASSQDWLARRGIYEQYF
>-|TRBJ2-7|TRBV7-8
CASSPGAVNSYEQYF
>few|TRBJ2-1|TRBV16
CASSQSGFRGRLNEQFF
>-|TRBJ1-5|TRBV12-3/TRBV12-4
CASTQGGQPQHF
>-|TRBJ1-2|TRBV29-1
CSVEDTGSGYTF